Listed here are 26 T cell receptor beta chains from one sample, sequenced in a study of regulatory T cells in long-lasting Graves disease. Time point meaning: persistent/refractory GD, antithyroid drugs over 5 years with positive TRAb. Following extraction of RNA from PBMCs, that RNA was used to make the TCR library. Arm-PCR with iRepertoire HTBI primers amplified the CDR3 regions for these TCR beta libraries. TCRdb passed the multiplex PCR reads through MiXCR, listing each CDR3 protein once. Here the sample spans a few hundred thousand distinct CDR3 sequences, approximately 23% being singletons. The sample consisted of peripheral blood mononuclear cells (PBMCs), taken when the disease was refractory, from a patient treated with antithyroid drugs. Receptors were obtained from a female donor with Graves disease.

This clonotype was recorded at least ten times. The chain carries TRBV15 and TRBJ1-1; 9 nucleotides agree with TRBD1. V shed 4 bases and J 8 bases; nucleotides not matched to a gene: 5. CDR3 length equals 13 residues. The germline CDR1 and CDR2 sequences are LNHNV and YYDKDF (reference sequence). Here the CDR3 DNA reads TGTGCCACCAGCATGGGACAGGGAAGGGAAGCTTTCTTT. As protein: CATSMGQGREAFF.

V and J are TRBV20-1 and TRBJ2-1, with 12 positions matching TRBD2. The V segment lost 6 bases and the J segment 8 bases; nucleotides outside the gene matches: 5. The V gene's germline CDR1 is DFQATT and CDR2 SNEGSKA (reference sequence). CDR3 length: 13 amino acids. CDR3 bases: TGCAGTGCGCCGACTAGCGGGGGTGATGAGCAGTTCTTC. It translates to CSAPTSGGDEQFF.

V gene TRBV6-2 or TRBV6-3 combines with J gene TRBJ2-7, with 8 bases matching TRBD2. Per the germline V gene, CDR1 is MNHEY and CDR2 is SVGEGT. The CDR3 totals 13 residues. The V gene end was trimmed by 10 bases and the J gene end by 6 bases; junction bases not matched to a gene: 11. The CDR3 sequence: CATSGSGISEQYF. The CDR3 DNA reads TGTGCCACCTCCGGTAGCGGGATCTCCGAGCAGTACTTC.

This clonotype appeared many times. The rearrangement joins TRBV7-2 to TRBJ2-6; D gene unclear. Germline CDR1 is SGHTA and CDR2 is FQGNSA. The CDR3 runs to 11 residues. V was clipped by 10 bases and J by 4 bases, with 5 bases between them. CDR3 residues: CATQGANVLTF. The DNA for the CDR3 is TGTGCCACGCAAGGGGCCAACGTCCTGACTTTC.

This chain links TRBV28 with TRBJ2-5, with TRBD2 matching 8 bases. J lost 2 bases, V lost 6 bases, and 11 bases had no gene match. Germline lookup yields CDR1 MDHEN and CDR2 SYDVKM. The CDR3 extends over 16 amino acids. CDR3 DNA sequence: TGTGCCAGCAGAGAAAAATGGACTAGCAGTCAAGAGACCCAGTACTTC. It specifies CASREKWTSSQETQYF.

At least ten counts were recorded for this clonotype. The chain couples TRBV7-2 to TRBJ2-7, with 12 bases matching TRBD2. CDR3 length: 15 amino acids. Germline CDR1 and CDR2: SGHTA and FQGNSA. Trimming took 5 bases from V and 6 from J; bases not matched to a gene: 8. The CDR3 nucleotides read TGTGCCAGCAGCCCAACTCTAGCGGGAGGGGGCGAGCAGTACTTC. Its protein product is CASSPTLAGGGEQYF.

This clonotype was seen a handful of times. V and J are TRBV5-6 and TRBJ2-7; TRBD1 aligns across 9 bases. CDR3 length: 15 amino acids. From germline, CDR1 is SGHDT and CDR2 YYEEEE. V was pared by 3 bases and J by 6 bases, with 10 bases of the junction left unmatched. The CDR3 reads CASSWGTGTFGEQYF. The DNA of the CDR3 is TGTGCCAGCAGCTGGGGGACAGGGACGTTTGGCGAGCAGTACTTC. The whole variable domain, filled in from reference TRBV5-6 and TRBJ2-7, reads DAGVTQSPTHLIKTRGQQVTLRCSPKSGHDTVSWYQQALGQGPQFIFQYYEEEERQRGNFPDRFSGHQFPNYSSELNVNALLLGDSALYLCASSWGTGTFGEQYFGPGTRLTVT.

This clonotype was counted a few times. The CDR3 spells CASSLGAGGKSYEQYF. CDR3 sequence (DNA): TGTGCCAGCAGCCTGGGAGCGGGAGGGAAATCCTACGAGCAGTACTTC. This chain connects TRBV9 to TRBJ2-7; 10 positions match TRBD2. CDR3 length: 16 amino acids. V was pared by 4 bases and J by 1 base, with 8 bases of the junction left unmatched. Germline V gene data show CDR1 as SGDLS and CDR2 as YYNGEE. Combining the CDR3 with reference TRBV9 and TRBJ2-7 gives the whole variable domain DSGVTQTPKHLITATGQRVTLRCSPRSGDLSVYWYQQSLDQGLQFLIQYYNGEERAKGNILERFSAQQFPDLHSELNLSSLELGDSALYFCASSLGAGGKSYEQYFGPGTRLTVT.

The gene calls are TRBV3-1 and TRBJ2-7; D remains ambiguous. Trimming shortened V by 1 base and J by 5 bases, and 18 bases separated the two germline ends. Germline assignment: CDR1 LGHDT and CDR2 YNNKEL (reference sequence). CDR3 size: 16 residues. The CDR3 loop reads CASSQVVGYGGHEQYF. The CDR3 DNA follows: TGTGCCAGCAGCCAAGTGGTGGGATACGGCGGCCACGAGCAGTACTTC.

This clonotype was recorded at least ten times. The chain couples TRBV28 to TRBJ2-7, with 8 bases identical to TRBD2. V dropped 3 bases and J dropped 2; count of bases not matched to a gene: 12. The CDR3 consists of 17 residues. Germline CDR1 MDHEN, CDR2 SYDVKM. This CDR3 is CASSLWGTSSGTYEQYF. CDR3 DNA sequence: TGTGCCAGCAGTTTGTGGGGGACTAGTAGCGGGACCTACGAGCAGTACTTC.

The table lists this clonotype with a few counts. The chain carries TRBV19 and TRBJ2-7; 9 nucleotides line up with TRBD1. Germline V gene lookup returns CDR1 LNHDA and CDR2 SQIVND (reference sequence). The CDR3 covers 14 residues. V was clipped by 6 bases and J by 6 bases; unmatched bases: 9. The CDR3 coding sequence is TGTGCCAGTAGGTCCGGGACAGGGCAAGGCGAGCAGTACTTC. Its translation is CASRSGTGQGEQYF. Filled out from reference TRBV19 and TRBJ2-7, the complete variable domain reads DGGITQSPKYLFRKEGQNVTLSCEQNLNHDAMYWYRQDPGQGLRLIYYSQIVNDFQKGDIAEGYSVSREKKESFPLTVTSAQKNPTAFYLCASRSGTGQGEQYFGPGTRLTVT.

This clonotype was found a few times. The CDR3 loop reads CSARDPDPGEKLFF. The CDR3 DNA is TGCAGTGCTAGAGATCCAGACCCGGGGGAAAAACTGTTTTTT. V usage is TRBV20-1 and J usage is TRBJ1-4; the D is unclear. Trimming removed 0 bases at V and 8 bases at J, with 13 bases between. The V gene's germline CDR1 is DFQATT and CDR2 SNEGSKA (reference sequence). The CDR3 loop spans 14 amino acids.

This clonotype was observed a handful of times. The chain uses TRBV29-1 and TRBJ1-1; D is undetermined. Germline V CDR1 and CDR2: SQVTM, ANQGSEA. Trimming took off 0 bases at V and 6 bases at J, with 11 bases between the two ends. This CDR3 is built from 13 residues. In DNA form, the CDR3 reads TGCAGCGTTGAAGAGGTAGGGTTTGCTGAAGCTTTCTTT. It is translated as CSVEEVGFAEAFF.

This clonotype was observed a handful of times. V and J are TRBV27 and TRBJ2-7, with 9 bases fitting TRBD1. The length of the CDR3 is 14 residues. Germline trimming cut 4 bases from V and 3 bases from J; bases unmatched to any gene: 4. CDR1 and CDR2 (germline): MNHEY, SMNVEV (reference sequence). The CDR3 sequence: CASSSGQGFYEQYF. For the CDR3, the DNA is TGTGCCAGCAGTTCGGGACAGGGATTCTACGAGCAGTACTTC.

Only a few counts were recorded for this clonotype. The chain uses TRBV11-2 and TRBJ2-7; 7 bases are a match to TRBD2. Germline V gene data show CDR1 as SGHAT and CDR2 as FQNNGV. Trimming at V came to 5 bases and at J to 2 bases, leaving 6 bases not matched to a gene. The CDR3 covers 14 residues. The CDR3 is CASSRAGGTYEQYF. Written as DNA, the CDR3 is TGTGCCAGCAGCCGCGCCGGGGGGACCTACGAGCAGTACTTC.

This chain links TRBV4-3 with TRBJ1-1; D gene uncertain. V lost 0 bases and J lost 3, with 8 bases in between. The CDR3 is 14 residues long. Germline V lookup: CDR1 LGHNA, CDR2 YSLEER. The CDR3 reads CASSQDFGYTEAFF. The DNA for the CDR3 is TGCGCCAGCAGCCAAGATTTCGGGTACACTGAAGCTTTCTTT.

This clonotype occurred once. The V call is TRBV7-2, the J call TRBJ1-4; D possibly corresponds to TRBD1 (5 bases). V was pared by 1 base and J by 4 bases, with 10 bases between. The CDR3 consists of 15 residues. Germline values: CDR1 SGHTA, CDR2 FQGNSA. The CDR3 DNA sequence: TGTGCCAGCAGCTTAGAGCAGGGCCATAATGAAAAACTGTTTTTT. Translated, it gives CASSLEQGHNEKLFF.

With regard to this clonotype: A far larger clone is off by one base, so a read error is likely. The CDR3 DNA is TGTGCCAGCAGCTTAGTTGGGTCGGGTGAGACCCAGTACTTC. Protein: CASSLVGSGETQYF. The chain recombines TRBV7-9 with TRBJ2-5, with D unresolved. The germline gives CDR1 SEHNR, CDR2 FQNEAQ (reference sequence). CDR3 length: 14 amino acids. The V and J ends lost 1 base and 5 bases respectively, with 11 bases between them.

At least ten counts were recorded for this clonotype. This chain connects TRBV5-1 to TRBJ1-1, with TRBD1 as a possible D gene (5 bases). The V end was cut by 4 bases, the J end by 3 bases, with 16 bases between. Germline V lookup: CDR1 SGHRS, CDR2 YFSETQ. The CDR3 contains 15 residues. The CDR3 is CASSQPQGRYTEAFF. CDR3 sequence (DNA): TGCGCCAGCAGCCAACCTCAGGGACGGTACACTGAAGCTTTCTTT.

This clonotype occurred many times. The chain uses TRBV7-2 and TRBJ1-1; 9 bases fit TRBD1. The V segment lost 6 bases and the J segment 4 bases; nucleotides outside the gene matches: 6. Per the germline V gene, CDR1 is SGHTA and CDR2 is FQGNSA. The CDR3 length is 14 residues. The CDR3 loop is CASSSRQGGTEAFF. CDR3 sequence (DNA): TGTGCCAGCAGTTCGCGACAGGGGGGCACTGAAGCTTTCTTT.

This clonotype was recorded a few times. V is TRBV2 and J is TRBJ2-5, with 11 positions matching TRBD2. CDR3 length equals 16 residues. The germline gives CDR1 SNHLY, CDR2 FYNNEI. V lost 6 bases, J lost 4 bases, and 10 bases stayed unmatched. In nucleotides, the CDR3 is TGTGCCAGCAGCAAAATAGCGGGGGGGTCCCCAGAGACCCAGTACTTC. Amino acid sequence: CASSKIAGGSPETQYF.

This clonotype has only a few counts. The CDR3 nucleotides read TGTGCCATCAGTGATAAATGGGCCGGCAGGGACGTCTCACCCCTCCACTTT. Translation: CAISDKWAGRDVSPLHF. The chain combines TRBV10-3 with TRBJ1-6; D may be TRBD1 (5 bases). Germline V gene lookup returns CDR1 ENHRY and CDR2 SYGVKD. Trimming removed 3 bases at V and 10 bases at J, with 22 bases between. CDR3 size: 17 residues.

This chain links TRBV19 with TRBJ1-2, with TRBD1 matching 9 bases. The CDR3 is made up of 16 amino acids. Germline values: CDR1 LNHDA, CDR2 SQIVND (reference sequence). V lost 6 bases to trimming and J lost 2 bases; unmatched junction nucleotides: 10. CDR3 DNA sequence: TGTGCCAGTAGCCGTTTCCCGGGACAGGGAAACTATGGCTACACCTTC. This gives the protein CASSRFPGQGNYGYTF.

This clonotype was detected a few times. The rearrangement links TRBV6-5 to TRBJ1-6; D is ambiguous. V lost 4 bases, J lost 10 bases, and 14 bases lay in between. Germline-derived CDR1 and CDR2 are MNHEY and SVGAGI. The CDR3 is 14 residues long. Written as DNA, the CDR3 is TGTGCCAGCAGTTCCCCCACGCCGGGATCACCCCTCCACTTT. Translated, it gives CASSSPTPGSPLHF.

This clonotype was observed many times. This chain connects TRBV28 to TRBJ1-1; D is unresolved. Per the germline V gene, CDR1 is MDHEN and CDR2 is SYDVKM. The CDR3 spans 12 residues. Trimming cost V 7 bases and J 3 bases, with 9 bases left between them. The DNA for the CDR3 is TGTGCCAGCACCCCTGCGGACACTGAAGCTTTCTTT. Amino acids: CASTPADTEAFF.

The chain carries TRBV13 and TRBJ1-1; tentatively, D is TRBD1 (5 bases). The CDR3 has 12 residues. V dropped 2 bases and J dropped 10 bases, with 11 bases sitting between them. The V gene's germline CDR1 is PRHDT and CDR2 FYEKMQ (reference sequence). The CDR3: CASSLRGIGAFF. Here the CDR3 DNA reads TGTGCCAGCAGCTTACGGGGGATTGGAGCTTTCTTT.